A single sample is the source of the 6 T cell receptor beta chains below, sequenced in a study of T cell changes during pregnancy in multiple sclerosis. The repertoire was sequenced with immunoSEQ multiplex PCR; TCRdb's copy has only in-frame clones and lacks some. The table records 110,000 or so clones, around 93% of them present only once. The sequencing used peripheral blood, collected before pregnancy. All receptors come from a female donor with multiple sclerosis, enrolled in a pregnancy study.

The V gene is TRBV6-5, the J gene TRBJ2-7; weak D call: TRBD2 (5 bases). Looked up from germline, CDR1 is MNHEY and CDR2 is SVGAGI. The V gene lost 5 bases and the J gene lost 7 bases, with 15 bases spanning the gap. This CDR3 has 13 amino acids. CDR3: CASSAVPSGEQYF. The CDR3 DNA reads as TGTGCCAGCAGTGCGGTCCCCTCGGGGGAGCAGTACTTC.

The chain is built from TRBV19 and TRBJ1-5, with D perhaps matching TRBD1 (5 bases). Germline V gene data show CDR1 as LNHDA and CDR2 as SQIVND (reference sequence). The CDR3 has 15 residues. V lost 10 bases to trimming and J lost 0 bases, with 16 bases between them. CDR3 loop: CATRTTGVSNQPQHF. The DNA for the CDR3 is TGTGCCACCAGGACAACAGGAGTTAGCAATCAGCCCCAGCATTTT.

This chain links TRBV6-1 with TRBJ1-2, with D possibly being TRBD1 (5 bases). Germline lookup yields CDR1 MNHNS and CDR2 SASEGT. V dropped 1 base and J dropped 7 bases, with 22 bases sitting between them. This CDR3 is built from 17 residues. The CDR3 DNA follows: TGTGCCAGCAGTGAAGACTTCGGGGGTAGGGGTTTAGCTGGCTACACCTTC. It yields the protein CASSEDFGGRGLAGYTF.

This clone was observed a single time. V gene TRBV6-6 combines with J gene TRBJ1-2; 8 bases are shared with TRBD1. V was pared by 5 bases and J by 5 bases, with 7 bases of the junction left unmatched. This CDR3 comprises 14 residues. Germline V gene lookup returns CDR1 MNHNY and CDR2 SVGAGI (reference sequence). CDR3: CASSQDRGPYGYTF. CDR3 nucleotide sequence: TGTGCCAGCAGTCAAGACAGGGGTCCATATGGCTACACCTTC.

CDR3 DNA sequence: TGTGCCTGGAGTGTACCCGGGCGGAGGAATCAGCCCCAGCATTTT. Protein: CAWSVPGRRNQPQHF. The chain links TRBV30 to TRBJ1-5; D gene unclear. Trimming cost V 0 bases and J 4 bases, with 13 bases left between them. This CDR3 has 15 residues. From germline, CDR1 is GTSNPN and CDR2 SVGIG (reference sequence). The complete variable domain, with remaining parts taken from reference TRBV30 and TRBJ1-5, reads SQTIHQWPATLVQPVGSPLSLECTVEGTSNPNLYWYRQAAGRGLQLLFYSVGIGQISSEVPQNLSASRPQDRQFILSSKKLLLSDSGFYLCAWSVPGRRNQPQHFGDGTRLSIL.

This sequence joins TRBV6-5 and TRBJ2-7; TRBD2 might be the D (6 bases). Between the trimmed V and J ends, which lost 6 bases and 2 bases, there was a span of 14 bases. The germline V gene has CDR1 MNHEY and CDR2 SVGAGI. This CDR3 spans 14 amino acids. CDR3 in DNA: TGTGCCAGCAGGCCTCCCGGGGGTCCCTACGAGCAGTACTTC. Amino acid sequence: CASRPPGGPYEQYF.